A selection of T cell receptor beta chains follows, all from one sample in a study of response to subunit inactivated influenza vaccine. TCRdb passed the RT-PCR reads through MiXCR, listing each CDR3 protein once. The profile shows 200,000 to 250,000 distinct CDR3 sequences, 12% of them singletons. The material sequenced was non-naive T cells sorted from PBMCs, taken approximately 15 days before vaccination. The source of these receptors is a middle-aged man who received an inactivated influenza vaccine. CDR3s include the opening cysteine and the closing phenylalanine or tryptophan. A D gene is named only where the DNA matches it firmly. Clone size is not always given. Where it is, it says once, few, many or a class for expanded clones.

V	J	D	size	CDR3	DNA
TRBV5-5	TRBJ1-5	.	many	CASSLDRLGPFQPQHF	TGTGCCAGCAGCCTCGACAGGTTGGGTCCGTTTCAGCCCCAGCATTTT
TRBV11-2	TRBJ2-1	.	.	CASSLDGASGEQFF	TGTGCCAGCAGCTTGGACGGGGCCAGCGGTGAGCAGTTCTTC
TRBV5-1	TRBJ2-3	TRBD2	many	CASSLGTSGSTDTQYF	TGTGCCAGCAGCTTAGGGACTAGCGGGAGCACAGATACGCAGTATTTT
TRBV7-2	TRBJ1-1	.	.	CASSLVEGRGEAFF	TGTGCCAGCAGCTTAGTTGAGGGGCGGGGTGAAGCTTTCTTT
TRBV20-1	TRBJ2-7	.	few	CSARFAPSSYEQYF	TGCAGTGCTAGATTTGCGCCAAGCTCCTACGAGCAGTACTTC
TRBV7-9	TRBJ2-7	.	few	CASSVSGVTYEQYF	TGTGCCAGCAGCGTATCAGGTGTAACCTACGAGCAGTACTTC
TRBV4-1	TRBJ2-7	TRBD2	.	CASSQDRLAGAPSTYEQYF	TGCGCCAGCAGCCAAGATCGACTAGCGGGAGCCCCTTCCACCTACGAGCAGTACTTC
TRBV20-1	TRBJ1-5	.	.	CSARASRALGNQPQHF	TGCAGTGCTAGAGCCTCGCGGGCCTTGGGCAATCAGCCCCAGCATTTT
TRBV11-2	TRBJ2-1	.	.	CASSRGGSGHYEFF	TGTGCCAGCAGCCGAGGGGGTTCAGGACATTATGAGTTCTTC
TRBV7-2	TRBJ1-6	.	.	CASSTRQDPDSPLHF	TGTGCCAGCAGCACCAGACAGGACCCGGATTCACCCCTCCACTTT
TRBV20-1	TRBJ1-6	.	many	CSARDGKKQAGDSPLHF	TGCAGTGCTAGAGATGGGAAAAAGCAGGCGGGGGATTCACCCCTCCACTTT
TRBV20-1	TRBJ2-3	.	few	CSASARTTNPDTQYF	TGCAGTGCTAGTGCCCGGACTACGAACCCAGATACGCAGTATTTT
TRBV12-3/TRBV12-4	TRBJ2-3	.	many	CASSPGSAGASDTQYF	TGTGCCAGCAGCCCCGGGTCGGCAGGGGCTTCAGATACGCAGTATTTT
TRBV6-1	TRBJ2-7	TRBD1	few	CASSPNTGQQPYEQYF	TGTGCCAGCAGTCCTAACACGGGACAGCAACCCTACGAGCAGTACTTC
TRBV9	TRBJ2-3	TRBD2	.	CASSATSSGVTDTQYF	TGTGCCAGCAGCGCAACCTCTAGCGGGGTAACAGATACGCAGTATTTT
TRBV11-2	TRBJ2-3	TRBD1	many	CASSLQQGSTDTQYF	TGTGCCAGCAGCTTACAACAGGGGAGCACAGATACGCAGTATTTT
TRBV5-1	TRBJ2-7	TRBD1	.	CASSLDGDRASEQYF	TGCGCCAGCAGCTTGGATGGGGACAGGGCTTCCGAGCAGTACTTC
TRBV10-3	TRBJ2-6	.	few	CAISESSGVGPGANVLTF	TGTGCCATCAGTGAGTCCTCGGGGGTCGGGCCTGGGGCCAACGTCCTGACTTTC
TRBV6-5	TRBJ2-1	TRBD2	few	CASSYGTRNEQFF	TGTGCCAGCAGTTACGGGACTAGAAATGAGCAGTTCTTC
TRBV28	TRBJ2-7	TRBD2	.	CASSSGGVHEQYF	TGTGCCAGCAGTTCGGGGGGGGTCCACGAGCAGTACTTC
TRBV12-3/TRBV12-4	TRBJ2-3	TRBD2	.	CASSSLASGGRADTQYF	TGTGCCAGCAGTTCGTTGGCTAGCGGAGGACGGGCAGATACGCAGTATTTT
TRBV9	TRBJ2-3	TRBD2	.	CASSSPASGRRDTQYF	TGTGCCAGCAGCTCCCCAGCCAGCGGGAGGCGAGATACGCAGTATTTT
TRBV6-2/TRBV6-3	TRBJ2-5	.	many	CASSYVTETQYF	TGTGCCAGCAGTTACGTCACGGAGACCCAGTACTTC
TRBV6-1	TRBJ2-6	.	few	CASSVLSGANVLTF	TGTGCCAGCAGTGTCCTCTCTGGGGCCAACGTCCTGACTTTC
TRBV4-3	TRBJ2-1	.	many	CASSQDSGASSYNEQFF	TGCGCCAGCAGCCAAGATTCCGGGGCTAGCTCCTACAATGAGCAGTTCTTC
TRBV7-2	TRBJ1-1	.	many	CASSPRGAPNTEAFF	TGTGCCAGCAGCCCTCGGGGGGCGCCAAACACTGAAGCTTTCTTT
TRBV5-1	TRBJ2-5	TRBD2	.	CASSLGAGPRAGVWETQYF	TGCGCCAGCAGCTTGGGAGCGGGCCCGAGGGCGGGGGTCTGGGAGACCCAGTACTTC
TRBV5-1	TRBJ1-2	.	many	CASSSGRWYGYTF	TGCGCCAGCAGCTCGGGACGGTGGTATGGCTACACCTTC
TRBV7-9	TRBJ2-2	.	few	CASSLAGLLTGELFF	TGTGCCAGCAGCTTAGCAGGGCTTCTCACCGGGGAGCTGTTTTTT
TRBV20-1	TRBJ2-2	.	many	CSARDSTPQTITGELFF	TGCAGTGCTAGAGATAGCACACCCCAAACGATCACCGGGGAGCTGTTTTTT
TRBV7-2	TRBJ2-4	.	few	CASSLGAGRNIQYF	TGTGCCAGCAGCTTAGGGGCAGGGAGGAACATTCAGTACTTC
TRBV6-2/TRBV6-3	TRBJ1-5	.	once	CASSYGGISNQPQHF	TGTGCCAGCAGTTATGGGGGTATTAGCAATCAGCCCCAGCATTTT
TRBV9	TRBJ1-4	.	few	CASSVGVISTNEKLFF	TGTGCCAGCAGCGTAGGTGTAATCTCAACTAATGAAAAACTGTTTTTT
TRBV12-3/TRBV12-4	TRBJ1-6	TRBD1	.	CASSDRVLLHF	TGTGCCAGCAGCGACAGGGTTCTCCTCCACTTT
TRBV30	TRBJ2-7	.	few	CAWSQGRAYEQYF	TGTGCCTGGAGTCAAGGCAGGGCTTACGAGCAGTACTTC
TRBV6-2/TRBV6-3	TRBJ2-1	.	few	CASSFRAGARRSEQFF	TGTGCCAGCAGTTTTCGTGCGGGGGCCCGGCGTTCTGAGCAGTTCTTC
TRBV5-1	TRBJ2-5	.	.	CASSLRGSVEETQYF	TGCGCCAGCAGCTTGCGGGGTAGCGTCGAAGAGACCCAGTACTTC
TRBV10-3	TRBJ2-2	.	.	CAISRTGELFF	TGTGCCATCAGTCGCACCGGGGAGCTGTTTTTT
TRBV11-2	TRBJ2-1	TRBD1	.	CASSLFRDSHNEQFF	TGTGCCAGCAGCTTGTTTAGGGACAGTCACAATGAGCAGTTCTTC
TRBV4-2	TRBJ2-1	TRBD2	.	CASSPPGREDEQFF	TGTGCCAGCAGCCCTCCAGGGAGGGAGGATGAGCAGTTCTTC
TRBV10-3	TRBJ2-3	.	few	CAISGGTADTQYF	TGTGCCATCAGTGGGGGTACGGCAGATACGCAGTATTTT